Presented here are 25 T cell receptor beta chains from one specimen sequenced in a study of cytotoxic CD8 clonotypes in ibrutinib-treated CLL. Sequencing used immunoSEQ multiplex PCR; TCRdb keeps in-frame clones, though not all of them. The sample holds roughly 170,000 clones; about four fifths are singletons and the top ten take 3.5% to 5.5%. The sample consisted of PBMCs, taken after 24 months of ibrutinib treatment. The receptor set was obtained from a human donor with chronic lymphocytic leukemia.

Remarks on this clone: This same CDR3 is encoded by further DNA sequences in the sample. This sequence joins TRBV18 and TRBJ2-7; 8 bases are a match to TRBD2. There are 12 residues in the CDR3. The germline gives CDR1 KGHSH, CDR2 LQKENI. Trimming cost V 6 bases and J 6 bases; bases outside gene matches: 4. The CDR3 spells CASSPSGGEQYF. The CDR3 region has the DNA TGTGCCAGCTCCCCCAGCGGGGGCGAGCAGTACTTC.

This sequence joins TRBV30 and TRBJ1-3, with D possibly TRBD1 on 5 matching bases. Between the trimmed V and J ends, which lost 1 base and 1 base, there was a span of 11 bases. CDR1 GTSNPN and CDR2 SVGIG come from the germline V gene (reference sequence). This CDR3 has 15 amino acids. The CDR3 DNA sequence: TGTGCCTGGAGTGAAATACAGGCTTCTGGAAACACCATATATTTT. Translation gives CAWSEIQASGNTIYF. The whole variable domain, filled in from reference TRBV30 and TRBJ1-3, reads SQTIHQWPATLVQPVGSPLSLECTVEGTSNPNLYWYRQAAGRGLQLLFYSVGIGQISSEVPQNLSASRPQDRQFILSSKKLLLSDSGFYLCAWSEIQASGNTIYFGEGSWLTVV.

The chain carries TRBV18 and TRBJ2-1; maybe TRBD1 (6 bases). Trimming removed 3 bases from V and 6 bases from J, with 15 bases in between. From germline, CDR1 is KGHSH and CDR2 LQKENI. This CDR3 region has 15 residues. The CDR3 bases are TGTGCCAGCTCACCGCAAACGACAGGCTCCAATGAGCAGTTCTTC. Its protein is CASSPQTTGSNEQFF.

The CDR3 DNA reads as TGTGCCAGCCGAACCCCGAACCGGGATGGCTACACCTTC. Translating gives CASRTPNRDGYTF. The chain employs TRBV11-2 and TRBJ1-2; D not certain. Trimming cost V 8 bases and J 6 bases, with 16 bases left between them. The CDR3 loop spans 13 amino acids. Germline V gene lookup returns CDR1 SGHAT and CDR2 FQNNGV.

J is TRBJ2-7 and V is TRBV11-3, with no clear D. V lost 5 bases to trimming and J lost 0 bases, with 17 bases between them. CDR1 and CDR2 from the germline V gene are SGHNT and YENEEA. CDR3 size: 16 residues. The CDR3 loop is CASSPGGPANSYEQYF. DNA for the CDR3: TGTGCCAGCAGCCCCGGTGGCCCGGCTAACTCCTACGAGCAGTACTTC.

This clone came up a few times. The chain has TRBV7-2 and TRBJ1-2; D is ambiguous. The CDR3 spans 14 residues. V lost 5 bases, J lost 2 bases, and 12 bases lay in between. The germline CDR1 and CDR2 sequences are SGHTA and FQGNSA. CDR3 DNA: TGTGCCAGCAGCCTCCTCGGGCAGAACTATGGCTACACCTTC. Amino acid sequence: CASSLLGQNYGYTF.

In its sample, this clone was seen a few times. The rearrangement uses TRBV29-1 and TRBJ2-7; D is perhaps TRBD2 (5 bases). This CDR3 region has 13 residues. V was clipped by 0 bases and J by 4 bases, with 10 bases between them. Germline assignment: CDR1 SQVTM and CDR2 ANQGSEA. This chain's CDR3 is CSVEDPGSYEQYF. The CDR3 coding sequence is TGCAGCGTTGAAGATCCGGGATCTTACGAGCAGTACTTC.

DNA for the CDR3: TGTGCCAGCAGCGACCAACAGGGGTATAGCGAGCAGTACTTC. Its translation: CASSDQQGYSEQYF. The V and J genes are TRBV6-1 and TRBJ2-7; 7 bases agree with TRBD1. With V trimmed by 6 bases and J by 6 bases, 11 bases remained unmatched. The CDR3 runs 14 residues. Germline V gives CDR1 MNHNS, CDR2 SASEGT.

This clone has a handful of counts. The rearrangement links TRBV7-9 to TRBJ2-1; D not resolved. Germline CDR1 SEHNR, CDR2 FQNEAQ (reference sequence). The CDR3 has 11 residues. The V end lost 0 bases, the J end lost 7 bases, and 1 base lay between the germline ends. This chain's CDR3 is CASSLANEQFF. CDR3 bases: TGTGCCAGCAGCTTAGCGAATGAGCAGTTCTTC.

The sample holds many counts of this clone. The rearrangement uses TRBV19 and TRBJ1-1; D is uncertain. Germline V gene lookup returns CDR1 LNHDA and CDR2 SQIVND (reference sequence). V dropped 6 bases and J dropped 0 bases, with 8 bases sitting between them. The CDR3 length is 13 residues. The DNA for the CDR3 is TGTGCCAGTAGGCGACATTTGAACACTGAAGCTTTCTTT. Translated, it gives CASRRHLNTEAFF.

The chain links TRBV6-5 to TRBJ1-1; D unclear. This CDR3 has 11 amino acids. The V gene's germline CDR1 is MNHEY and CDR2 SVGAGI. With 2 bases removed from V and 10 bases from J, the gap between germline ends came to 8 bases. The CDR3 coding sequence is TGTGCCAGCAGTTACGCGGGATTAGCTTTCTTT. It yields the protein CASSYAGLAFF.

The chain uses TRBV27 and TRBJ1-4; perhaps TRBD1 as D (6 bases). V was trimmed by 7 bases and J by 8 bases, leaving 11 bases between them. Per the germline V gene, CDR1 is MNHEY and CDR2 is SMNVEV (reference sequence). This CDR3 spans 12 amino acids. CDR3 region: CASTGADEKLFF. The CDR3 coding sequence is TGTGCCAGCACAGGGGCGGACGAAAAACTGTTTTTT.

The gene calls are TRBV6-5 and TRBJ1-5; 9 positions agree with TRBD1. CDR1 and CDR2 (germline): MNHEY, SVGAGI. The CDR3 consists of 13 residues. V lost 6 bases and J lost 9; bases outside the gene matches: 6. This CDR3 is CASSKQGALPQHF. The CDR3 bases are TGTGCCAGCAGCAAACAGGGGGCTCTGCCCCAGCATTTT.

The chain is built from TRBV5-6 and TRBJ1-1; D ambiguous. V lost 5 bases to trimming and J lost 2 bases, with 16 bases between them. The CDR3 covers 15 residues. Germline V gene sequence: CDR1 SGHDT, CDR2 YYEEEE. This chain's CDR3 is CASSYTGETNTEAFF. The CDR3 DNA reads as TGTGCCAGCAGTTACACCGGGGAGACCAACACTGAAGCTTTCTTT.

This clone was seen just once. V is TRBV19 and J is TRBJ2-7; 9 bases map to TRBD2. CDR1 and CDR2 from the germline V gene are LNHDA and SQIVND (reference sequence). CDR3 length equals 15 residues. V dropped 6 bases and J dropped 3; count of bases not matched to a gene: 9. In DNA form, the CDR3 reads TGTGCCAGTAGGCGGGCTAGCGGGACGAGCTACGAGCAGTACTTC. Protein sequence: CASRRASGTSYEQYF.

The chain is built from TRBV19 and TRBJ1-1; tentatively, D is TRBD1 (6 bases). Germline CDR1 LNHDA, CDR2 SQIVND (reference sequence). V lost 3 bases and J 0 bases, leaving 17 bases between the germline ends. This CDR3 contains 17 residues. CDR3 region: CASSMGGGAHMNTEAFF. The CDR3 nucleotides are TGTGCCAGTAGTATGGGAGGGGGTGCCCACATGAACACTGAAGCTTTCTTT.

This chain uses TRBV5-1 with TRBJ2-7, with a weak D call TRBD1 (6 bases). V shed 3 bases and J shed 3 bases, with 10 bases lying between them. This CDR3 has 13 residues. Germline CDR1 and CDR2: SGHRS and YFSETQ. The CDR3 DNA is TGCGCCAGCAGCTCGGACAGTTACTACGAGCAGTACTTC. Its translation is CASSSDSYYEQYF.

This chain connects TRBV19 to TRBJ1-5; D not certain. V lost 0 bases to trimming and J lost 4 bases, with 4 bases between them. This CDR3 contains 13 residues. Looked up from germline, CDR1 is LNHDA and CDR2 is SQIVND (reference sequence). CDR3 sequence: CASSIEGNQPQHF. CDR3 coding DNA: TGTGCCAGTAGTATAGAGGGGAATCAGCCCCAGCATTTT.

The V and J genes are TRBV7-6 and TRBJ1-1; possible D gene TRBD1, 5 bases. CDR1 and CDR2 (germline): SGHVS, FNYEAQ. CDR3 length: 11 amino acids. V was clipped by 5 bases and J by 7 bases, with 8 bases between them. The CDR3 DNA follows: TGTGCCAGCAGCAGGGGCTTTGAAGCTTTCTTT. Its protein product is CASSRGFEAFF.

The chain has TRBV7-2 and TRBJ2-5; 7 bases agree with TRBD2. Trimming at V came to 3 bases and at J to 4 bases, leaving 5 bases not matched to a gene. The CDR3 extends over 14 amino acids. From germline, CDR1 is SGHTA and CDR2 FQGNSA. The CDR3 DNA is TGTGCCAGCAGCTTCTCGGGAGGACGAGAGACCCAGTACTTC. Translated, it gives CASSFSGGRETQYF.

The rearrangement links TRBV5-1 to TRBJ1-6; D is perhaps TRBD1 (5 bases). The CDR3 spans 15 residues. V was clipped by 0 bases and J by 8 bases, with 12 bases between them. The V gene's germline CDR1 is SGHRS and CDR2 YFSETQ. CDR3 protein: CASSLEAGGDSPLHF. CDR3 DNA: TGCGCCAGCAGCTTGGAGGCGGGGGGGGATTCACCCCTCCACTTT. The complete variable domain, with remaining parts taken from reference TRBV5-1 and TRBJ1-6, reads KAGVTQTPRYLIKTRGQQVTLSCSPISGHRSVSWYQQTPGQGLQFLFEYFSETQRNKGNFPGRFSGRQFSNSRSEMNVSTLELGDSALYLCASSLEAGGDSPLHFGNGTRLTVT.

V and J are TRBV12-5 and TRBJ1-2; 7 positions match TRBD1. The germline V gene encodes CDR1 LGHNT and CDR2 FRNRAP. The CDR3 totals 15 residues. V shed 4 bases, J shed 4 bases, and the junction held 9 bases outside the gene matches. CDR3 protein: CASGSTGESGYGYTF. The CDR3, as DNA: TGTGCTAGTGGTTCCACAGGGGAGTCTGGCTATGGCTACACCTTC.

V is TRBV29-1 and J is TRBJ1-2; TRBD1 matches 11 bases. Unmatched junction bases numbered 5, after V lost 6 bases and J lost 8 bases. The germline gives CDR1 SQVTM, CDR2 ANQGSEA. The CDR3 has 12 amino acids. CDR3 sequence (DNA): TGCAGCGTGGGACAGGGGGTCGCGGGCTACACCTTC. Amino acid sequence: CSVGQGVAGYTF.

The V gene is TRBV6-6, the J gene TRBJ2-7; 7 bases line up with TRBD1. The CDR3 length is 14 residues. CDR1 MNHNY and CDR2 SVGAGI come from the germline V gene (reference sequence). V dropped 8 bases and J dropped 5; count of bases not matched to a gene: 12. The DNA for the CDR3 is TGTGCCAGCGCGTACCGGACAGGACAGGACGAGCAGTACTTC. Its protein is CASAYRTGQDEQYF.

V usage is TRBV19 and J usage is TRBJ2-4; D may correspond to TRBD1 or TRBD2 (5 bases each). The CDR3 covers 14 residues. Germline V lookup: CDR1 LNHDA, CDR2 SQIVND (reference sequence). V was trimmed by 7 bases and J by 1 base, leaving 11 bases between them. CDR3 loop: CASKEEGAKNIQYF. CDR3 DNA sequence: TGTGCCAGTAAGGAAGAGGGGGCCAAAAACATTCAGTACTTC. Using reference TRBV19 and TRBJ2-4 for the parts outside the CDR3, the full variable domain is DGGITQSPKYLFRKEGQNVTLSCEQNLNHDAMYWYRQDPGQGLRLIYYSQIVNDFQKGDIAEGYSVSREKKESFPLTVTSAQKNPTAFYLCASKEEGAKNIQYFGAGTRLSVL.